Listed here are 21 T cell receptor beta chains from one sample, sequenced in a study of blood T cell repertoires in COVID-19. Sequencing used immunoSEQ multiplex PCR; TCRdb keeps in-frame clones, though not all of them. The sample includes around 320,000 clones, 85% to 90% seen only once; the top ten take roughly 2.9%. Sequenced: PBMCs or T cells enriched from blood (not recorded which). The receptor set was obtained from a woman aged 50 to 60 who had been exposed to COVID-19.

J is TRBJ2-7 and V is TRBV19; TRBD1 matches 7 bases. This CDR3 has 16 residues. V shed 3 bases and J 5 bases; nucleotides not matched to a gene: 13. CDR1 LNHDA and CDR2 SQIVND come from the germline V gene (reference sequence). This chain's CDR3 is CASSIKINRGWNEQYF. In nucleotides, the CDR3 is TGTGCCAGTAGTATTAAAATAAACAGGGGCTGGAACGAGCAGTACTTC.

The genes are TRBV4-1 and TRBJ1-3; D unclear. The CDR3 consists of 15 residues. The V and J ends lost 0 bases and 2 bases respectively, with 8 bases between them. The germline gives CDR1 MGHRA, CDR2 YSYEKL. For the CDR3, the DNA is TGCGCCAGCAGCCAAGATGGCACTACTGGAAACACCATATATTTT. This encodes CASSQDGTTGNTIYF.

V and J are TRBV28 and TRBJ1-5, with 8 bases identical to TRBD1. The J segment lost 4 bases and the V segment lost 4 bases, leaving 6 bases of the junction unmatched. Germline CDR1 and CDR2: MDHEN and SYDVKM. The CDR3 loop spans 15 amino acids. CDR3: CASSSPQGANQPQHF. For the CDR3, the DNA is TGTGCCAGCAGTTCCCCCCAGGGGGCGAATCAGCCCCAGCATTTT. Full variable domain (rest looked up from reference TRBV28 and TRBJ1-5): DVKVTQSSRYLVKRTGEKVFLECVQDMDHENMFWYRQDPGLGLRLIYFSYDVKMKEKGDIPEGYSVSREKKERFSLILESASTNQTSMYLCASSSPQGANQPQHFGDGTRLSIL.

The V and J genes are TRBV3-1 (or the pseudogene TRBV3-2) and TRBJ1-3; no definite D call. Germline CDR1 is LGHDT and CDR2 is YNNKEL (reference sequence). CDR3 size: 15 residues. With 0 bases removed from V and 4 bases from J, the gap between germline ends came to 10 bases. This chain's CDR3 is CASSQDFWEGNTIYF. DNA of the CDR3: TGTGCCAGCAGCCAAGATTTTTGGGAGGGAAACACCATATATTTT.

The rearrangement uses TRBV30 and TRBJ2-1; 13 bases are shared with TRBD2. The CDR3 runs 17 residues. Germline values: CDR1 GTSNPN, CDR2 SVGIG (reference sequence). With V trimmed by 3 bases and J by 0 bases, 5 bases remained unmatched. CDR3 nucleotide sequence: TGTGCCTGGAGGCGACTAGCGGGGGGAAGCTCCTACAATGAGCAGTTCTTC. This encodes CAWRRLAGGSSYNEQFF.

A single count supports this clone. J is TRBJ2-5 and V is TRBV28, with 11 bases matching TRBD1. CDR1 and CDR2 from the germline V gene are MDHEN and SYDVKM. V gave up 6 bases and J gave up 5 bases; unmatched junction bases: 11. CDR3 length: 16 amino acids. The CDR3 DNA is TGTGCCAGCAGCGCCCCCCGGGACAGGGGGAGGGAGACCCAGTACTTC. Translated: CASSAPRDRGRETQYF.

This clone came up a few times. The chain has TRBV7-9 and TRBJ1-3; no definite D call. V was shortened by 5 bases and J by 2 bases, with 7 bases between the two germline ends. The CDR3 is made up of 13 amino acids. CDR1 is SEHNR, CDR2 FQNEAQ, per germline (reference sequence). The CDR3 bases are TGTGCCAGCAGCCCCCAGACTGGAAACACCATATATTTT. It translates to CASSPQTGNTIYF.

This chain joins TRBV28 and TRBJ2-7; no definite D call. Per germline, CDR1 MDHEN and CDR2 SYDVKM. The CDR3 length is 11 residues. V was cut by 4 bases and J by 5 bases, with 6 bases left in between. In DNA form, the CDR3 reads TGTGCCAGCAGTTCCCCTAACGAGCAGTACTTC. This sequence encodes CASSSPNEQYF.

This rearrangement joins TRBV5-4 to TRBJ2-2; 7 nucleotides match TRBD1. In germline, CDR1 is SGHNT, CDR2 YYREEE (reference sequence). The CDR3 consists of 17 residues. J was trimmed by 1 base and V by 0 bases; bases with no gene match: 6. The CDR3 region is CASSLARDSWNTGELFF. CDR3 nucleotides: TGTGCCAGCAGCTTGGCCCGGGACAGTTGGAACACCGGGGAGCTGTTTTTT.

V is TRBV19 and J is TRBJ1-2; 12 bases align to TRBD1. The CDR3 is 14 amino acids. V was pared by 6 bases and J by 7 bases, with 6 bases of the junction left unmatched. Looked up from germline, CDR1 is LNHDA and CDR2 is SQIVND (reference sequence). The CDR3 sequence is CASRGTGGASGYTF. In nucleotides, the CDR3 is TGTGCCAGTAGGGGGACAGGGGGCGCGAGTGGCTACACCTTC.

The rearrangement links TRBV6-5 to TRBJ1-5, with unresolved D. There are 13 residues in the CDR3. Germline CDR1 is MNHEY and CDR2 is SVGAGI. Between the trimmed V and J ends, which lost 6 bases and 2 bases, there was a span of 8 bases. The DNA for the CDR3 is TGTGCCAGCAGATCCCTCGGCAATCAGCCCCAGCATTTT. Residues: CASRSLGNQPQHF.

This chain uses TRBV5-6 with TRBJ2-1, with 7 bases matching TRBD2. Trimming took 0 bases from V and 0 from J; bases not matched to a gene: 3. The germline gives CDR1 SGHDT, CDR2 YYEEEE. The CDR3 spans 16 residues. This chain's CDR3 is CASSLEAGLSYNEQFF. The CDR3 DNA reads TGTGCCAGCAGCTTGGAAGCGGGACTCTCCTACAATGAGCAGTTCTTC.

The DNA for the CDR3 is TGTGCCAGCAGCTTGGGACAGGGTGGAGAGGGCTACACCTTC. This codes for CASSLGQGGEGYTF. The chain is built from TRBV5-4 and TRBJ1-2; 7 bases fit TRBD1. J was trimmed by 8 bases and V by 0 bases; bases with no gene match: 7. CDR3 length equals 14 residues. CDR1 is SGHNT and CDR2 is YYREEE in the germline V gene (reference sequence). The full variable domain, its missing parts supplied by reference TRBV5-4 and TRBJ1-2, is ETGVTQSPTHLIKTRGQQVTLRCSSQSGHNTVSWYQQALGQGPQFIFQYYREEENGRGNFPPRFSGLQFPNYSSELNVNALELDDSALYLCASSLGQGGEGYTFGSGTRLTVV.

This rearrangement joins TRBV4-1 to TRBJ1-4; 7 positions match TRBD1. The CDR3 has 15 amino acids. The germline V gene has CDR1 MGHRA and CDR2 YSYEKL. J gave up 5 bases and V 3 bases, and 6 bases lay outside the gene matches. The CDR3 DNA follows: TGCGCCAGCAGCCAGGACCGGGACAGAAATGAAAAACTGTTTTTT. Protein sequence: CASSQDRDRNEKLFF.

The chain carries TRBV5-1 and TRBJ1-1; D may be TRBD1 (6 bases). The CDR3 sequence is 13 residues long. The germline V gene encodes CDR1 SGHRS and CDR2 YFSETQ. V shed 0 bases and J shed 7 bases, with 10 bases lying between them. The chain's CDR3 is CASSLDQTGEAFF. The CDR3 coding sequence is TGCGCCAGCAGCTTGGACCAGACAGGTGAAGCTTTCTTT.

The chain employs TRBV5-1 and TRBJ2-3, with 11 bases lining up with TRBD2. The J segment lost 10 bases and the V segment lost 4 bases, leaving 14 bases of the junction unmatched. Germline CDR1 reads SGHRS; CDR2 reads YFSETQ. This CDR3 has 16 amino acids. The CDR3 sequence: CASSPGTSGLTGAQYF. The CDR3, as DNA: TGCGCCAGCAGCCCAGGGACTAGCGGCCTTACAGGGGCGCAGTATTTT.

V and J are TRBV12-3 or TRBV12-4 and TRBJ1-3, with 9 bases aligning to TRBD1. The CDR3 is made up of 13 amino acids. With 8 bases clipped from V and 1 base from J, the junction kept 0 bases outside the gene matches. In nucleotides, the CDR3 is TGTGCCAGCGGGACAGGGTCTGGAAACACCATATATTTT. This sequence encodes CASGTGSGNTIYF.

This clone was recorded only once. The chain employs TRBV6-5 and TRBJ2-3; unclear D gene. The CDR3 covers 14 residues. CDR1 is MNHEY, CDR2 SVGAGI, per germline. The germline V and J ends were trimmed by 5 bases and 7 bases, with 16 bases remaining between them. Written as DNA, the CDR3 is TGTGCCAGCAGTCTAAAAGATATACGCAATACGCAGTATTTT. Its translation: CASSLKDIRNTQYF.

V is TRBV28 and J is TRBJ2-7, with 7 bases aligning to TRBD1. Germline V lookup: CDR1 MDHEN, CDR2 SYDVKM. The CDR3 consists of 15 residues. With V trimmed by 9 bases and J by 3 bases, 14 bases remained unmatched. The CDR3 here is CASGPGTAPFYEQYF. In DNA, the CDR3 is TGTGCCAGTGGGCCCGGGACAGCGCCATTCTACGAGCAGTACTTC.

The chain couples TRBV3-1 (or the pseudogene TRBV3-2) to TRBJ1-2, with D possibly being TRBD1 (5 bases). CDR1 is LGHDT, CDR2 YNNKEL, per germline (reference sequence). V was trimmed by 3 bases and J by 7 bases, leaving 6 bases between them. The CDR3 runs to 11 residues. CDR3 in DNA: TGTGCCAGCAGCCAGGGACTTGGCTACACCTTC. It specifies CASSQGLGYTF.

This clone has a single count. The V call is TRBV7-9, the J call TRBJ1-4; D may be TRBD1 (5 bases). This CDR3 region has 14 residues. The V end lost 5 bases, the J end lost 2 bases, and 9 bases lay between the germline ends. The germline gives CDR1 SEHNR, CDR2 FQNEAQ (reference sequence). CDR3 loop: CASSDDSTNEKLFF. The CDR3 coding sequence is TGTGCCAGCAGCGATGACAGCACTAATGAAAAACTGTTTTTT.